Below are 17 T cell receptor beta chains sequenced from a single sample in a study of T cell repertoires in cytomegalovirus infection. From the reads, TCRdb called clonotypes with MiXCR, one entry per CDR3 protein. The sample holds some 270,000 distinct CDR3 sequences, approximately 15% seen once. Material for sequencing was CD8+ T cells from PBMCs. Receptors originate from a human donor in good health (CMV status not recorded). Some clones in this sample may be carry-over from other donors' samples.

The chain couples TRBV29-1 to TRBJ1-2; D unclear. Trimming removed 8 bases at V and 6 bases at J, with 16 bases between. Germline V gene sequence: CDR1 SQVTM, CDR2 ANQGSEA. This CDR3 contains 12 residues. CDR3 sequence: CSFPGIMDGYTF. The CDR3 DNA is TGCAGCTTTCCCGGGATTATGGATGGCTACACCTTC.

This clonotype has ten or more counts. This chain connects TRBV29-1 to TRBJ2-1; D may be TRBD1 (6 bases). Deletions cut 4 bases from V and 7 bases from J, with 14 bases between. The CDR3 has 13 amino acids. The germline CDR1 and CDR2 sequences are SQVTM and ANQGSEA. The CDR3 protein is CSVVRDNWNEQFF. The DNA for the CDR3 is TGCAGCGTTGTGAGGGACAACTGGAATGAGCAGTTCTTC.

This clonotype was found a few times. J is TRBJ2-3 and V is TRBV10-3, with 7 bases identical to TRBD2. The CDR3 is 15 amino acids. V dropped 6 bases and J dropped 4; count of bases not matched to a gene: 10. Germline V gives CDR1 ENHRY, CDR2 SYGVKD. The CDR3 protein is CAIRTSDSLADTQYF. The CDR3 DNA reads TGTGCCATCAGAACTAGCGACTCACTCGCAGATACGCAGTATTTT.

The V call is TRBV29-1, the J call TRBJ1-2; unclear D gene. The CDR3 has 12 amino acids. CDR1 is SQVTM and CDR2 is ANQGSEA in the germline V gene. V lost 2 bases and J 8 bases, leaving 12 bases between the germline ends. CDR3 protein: CSVEPGLDGYTF. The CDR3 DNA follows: TGCAGCGTTGAACCGGGGTTGGACGGCTACACCTTC.

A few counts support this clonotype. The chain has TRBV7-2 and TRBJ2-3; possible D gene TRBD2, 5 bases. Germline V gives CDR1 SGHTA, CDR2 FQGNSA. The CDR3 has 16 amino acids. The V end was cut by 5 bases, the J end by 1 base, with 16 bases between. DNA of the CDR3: TGTGCCAGCAGCGCCCCTAACGGGGTACGCACAGATACGCAGTATTTT. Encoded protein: CASSAPNGVRTDTQYF.

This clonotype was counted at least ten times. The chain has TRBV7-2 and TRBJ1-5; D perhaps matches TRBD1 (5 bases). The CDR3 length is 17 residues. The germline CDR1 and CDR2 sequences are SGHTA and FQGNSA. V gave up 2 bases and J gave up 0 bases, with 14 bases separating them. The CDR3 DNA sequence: TGTGCCAGCAGCTTATACGGGGGGATTTATAGCAATCAGCCCCAGCATTTT. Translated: CASSLYGGIYSNQPQHF.

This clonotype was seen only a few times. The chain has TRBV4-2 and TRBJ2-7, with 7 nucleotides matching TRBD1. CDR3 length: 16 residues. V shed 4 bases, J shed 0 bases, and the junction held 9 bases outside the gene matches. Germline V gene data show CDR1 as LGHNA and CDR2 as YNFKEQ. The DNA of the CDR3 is TGTGCCAGCAGCCCGGGGACAGCACGACTCTCCTACGAGCAGTACTTC. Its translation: CASSPGTARLSYEQYF.

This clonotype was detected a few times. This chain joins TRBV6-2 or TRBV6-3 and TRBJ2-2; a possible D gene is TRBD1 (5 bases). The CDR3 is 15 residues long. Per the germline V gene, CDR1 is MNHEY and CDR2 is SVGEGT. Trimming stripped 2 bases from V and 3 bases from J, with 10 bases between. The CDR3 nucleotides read TGTGCCAGCAGTTACAAGGGGCCGGACACCGGGGAGCTGTTTTTT. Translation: CASSYKGPDTGELFF.

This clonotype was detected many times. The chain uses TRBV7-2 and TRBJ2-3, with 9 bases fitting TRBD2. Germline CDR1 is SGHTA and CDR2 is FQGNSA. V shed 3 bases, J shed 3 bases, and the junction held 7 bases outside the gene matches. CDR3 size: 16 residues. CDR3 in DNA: TGTGCCAGCAGCTTTATCGGCGGGGGGGCGACAGATACGCAGTATTTT. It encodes CASSFIGGGATDTQYF.

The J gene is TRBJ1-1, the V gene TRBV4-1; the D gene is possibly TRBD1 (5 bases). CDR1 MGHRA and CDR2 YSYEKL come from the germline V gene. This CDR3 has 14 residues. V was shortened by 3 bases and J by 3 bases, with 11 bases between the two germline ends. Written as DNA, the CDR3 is TGCGCCAGCAGCCAGGGGGGTAGCGACACTGAAGCTTTCTTT. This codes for CASSQGGSDTEAFF.

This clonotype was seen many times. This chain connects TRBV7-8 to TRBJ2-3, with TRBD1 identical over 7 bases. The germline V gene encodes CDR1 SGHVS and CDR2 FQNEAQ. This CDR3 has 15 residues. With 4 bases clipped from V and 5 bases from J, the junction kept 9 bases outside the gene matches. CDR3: CASSSRGRFGDTQYF. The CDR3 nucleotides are TGTGCCAGCAGCTCAAGGGGGCGCTTTGGAGATACGCAGTATTTT.

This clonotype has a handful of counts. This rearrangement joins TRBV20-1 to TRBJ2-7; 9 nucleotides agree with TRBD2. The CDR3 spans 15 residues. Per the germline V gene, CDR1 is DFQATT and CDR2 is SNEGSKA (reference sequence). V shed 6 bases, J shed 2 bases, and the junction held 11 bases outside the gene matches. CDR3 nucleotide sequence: TGCAGTGCCACGTCTACTAGCGGGCTAACCTACGAGCAGTACTTC. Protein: CSATSTSGLTYEQYF.

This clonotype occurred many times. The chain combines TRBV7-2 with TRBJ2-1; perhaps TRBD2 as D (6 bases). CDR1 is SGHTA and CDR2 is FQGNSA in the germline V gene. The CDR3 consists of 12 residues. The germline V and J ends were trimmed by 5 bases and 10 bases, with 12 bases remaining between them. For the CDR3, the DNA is TGTGCCAGCAGCCGGGCGGGGTTGGAGCAGTTCTTC. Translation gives CASSRAGLEQFF. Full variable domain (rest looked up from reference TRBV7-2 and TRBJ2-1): GAGVSQSPSNKVTEKGKDVELRCDPISGHTALYWYRQSLGQGLEFLIYFQGNSAPDKSGLPSDRFSAERTGGSVSTLTIQRTQQEDSAVYLCASSRAGLEQFFGPGTRLTVL.

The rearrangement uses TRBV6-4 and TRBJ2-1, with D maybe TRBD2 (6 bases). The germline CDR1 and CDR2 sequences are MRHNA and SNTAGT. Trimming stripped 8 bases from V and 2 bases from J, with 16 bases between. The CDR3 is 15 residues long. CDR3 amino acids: CASPGRWRAYNEQFF. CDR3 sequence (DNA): TGTGCCAGCCCGGGTCGATGGAGGGCCTACAATGAGCAGTTCTTC.

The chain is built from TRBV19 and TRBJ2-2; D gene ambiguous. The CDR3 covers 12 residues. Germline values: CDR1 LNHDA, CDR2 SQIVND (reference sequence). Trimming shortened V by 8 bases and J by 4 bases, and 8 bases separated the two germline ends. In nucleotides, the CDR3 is TGTGCCAGTCAGTGGGGCACCGGGGAGCTGTTTTTT. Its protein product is CASQWGTGELFF.

The DNA for the CDR3 is TGCAGCGTTGAAGATCCAGGGGAGATTTATGGCTACACCTTC. The encoded protein is CSVEDPGEIYGYTF. The chain uses TRBV29-1 and TRBJ1-2; the D gene is possibly TRBD1 (6 bases). CDR1 SQVTM and CDR2 ANQGSEA come from the germline V gene. CDR3 size: 14 residues. Trimming left V 0 bases short and J 5 bases short, with 13 bases between. Drawing the rest from reference TRBV29-1 and TRBJ1-2, the complete variable domain is SAVISQKPSRDICQRGTSLTIQCQVDSQVTMMFWYRQQPGQSLTLIATANQGSEATYESGFVIDKFPISRPNLTFSTLTVSNMSPEDSSIYLCSVEDPGEIYGYTFGSGTRLTVV.

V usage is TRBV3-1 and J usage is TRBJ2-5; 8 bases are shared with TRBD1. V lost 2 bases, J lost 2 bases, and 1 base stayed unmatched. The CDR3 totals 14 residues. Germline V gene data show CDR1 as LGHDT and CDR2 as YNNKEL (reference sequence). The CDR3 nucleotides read TGTGCCAGCAGCCAAAACAGGGGGCAAGAGACCCAGTACTTC. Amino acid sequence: CASSQNRGQETQYF.